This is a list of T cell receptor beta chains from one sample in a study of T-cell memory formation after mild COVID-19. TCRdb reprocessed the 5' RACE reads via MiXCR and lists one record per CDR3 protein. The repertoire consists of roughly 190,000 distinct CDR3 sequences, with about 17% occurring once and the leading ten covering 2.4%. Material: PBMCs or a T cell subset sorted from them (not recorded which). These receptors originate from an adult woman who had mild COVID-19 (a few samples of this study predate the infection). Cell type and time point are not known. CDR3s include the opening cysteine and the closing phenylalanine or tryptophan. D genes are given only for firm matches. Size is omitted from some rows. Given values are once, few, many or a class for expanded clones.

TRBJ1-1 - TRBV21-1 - CARGVTEAFF TGTGCCAGAGGGGTAACTGAAGCTTTCTTT
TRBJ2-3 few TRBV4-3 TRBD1 CASSRTGGPDTQYF TGCGCCAGCAGCCGTACAGGGGGGCCAGATACGCAGTATTTT
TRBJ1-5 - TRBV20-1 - CSARGGAQPQHF TGCAGTGCTAGAGGAGGGGCCCAGCCCCAGCATTTT
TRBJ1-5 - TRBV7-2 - CASSPRLGAGNQPQHF TGTGCCAGCAGCCCGCGGCTGGGGGCTGGCAATCAGCCCCAGCATTTT
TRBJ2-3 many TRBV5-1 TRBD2 CASSPSGSQPSDTQYF TGCGCCAGCAGCCCGAGCGGGAGCCAGCCCAGCGATACGCAGTATTTT
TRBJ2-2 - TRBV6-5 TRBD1 CAHRARGRTGELFF TGTGCCCATAGGGCGAGGGGGCGTACCGGGGAGCTGTTTTTT
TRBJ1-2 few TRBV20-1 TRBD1 CSATSKGTVFGGYTF TGCAGTGCTACGTCTAAAGGGACAGTTTTCGGTGGCTACACCTTC
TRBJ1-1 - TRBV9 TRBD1 CASSRAVGQSYTEAFF TGTGCCAGCTCTCGAGCGGTGGGACAGAGTTACACTGAAGCTTTCTTT
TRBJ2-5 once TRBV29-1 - CSVEVGGSKTQYF TGCAGCGTTGAAGTTGGAGGGTCGAAGACCCAGTACTTC
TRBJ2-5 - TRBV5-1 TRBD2 CASSFASGGSQETQYF TGCGCCAGCAGCTTCGCCAGCGGGGGGTCTCAAGAGACCCAGTACTTC
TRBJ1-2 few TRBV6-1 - CASSERGTDANYGYTF TGTGCCAGCAGTGAACGGGGGACGGACGCTAACTATGGCTACACCTTC